This T cell receptor (beta chain) was captured in a study of blood T cell repertoires in COVID-19. TCRdb's copy holds only in-frame clones and misses some; the assay was immunoSEQ multiplex PCR. This sample has under 250,000 clones, with over 80% found just once. Looked up from germline, CDR1 is LGHDT and CDR2 is YNNKEL (reference sequence). V dropped 1 base and J dropped 2; count of bases not matched to a gene: 12. CDR3 size: 18 residues. This TCR was recovered from a woman in her thirties or forties who had been exposed to COVID-19. The sample consisted of PBMCs or T cells enriched from blood (not recorded which). The chain joins TRBV3-1 (or the pseudogene TRBV3-2) to TRBJ2-3, with 7 bases lining up with TRBD2. Here the CDR3 reads CASSQGIGVAGPTDTQYF. The CDR3 region has the DNA TGTGCCAGCAGCCAAGGGATCGGGGTAGCGGGTCCCACAGATACGCAGTATTTT.